The 9 T cell receptor beta chains reported below all come from one sample, sequenced in a study of T-cell memory formation after mild COVID-19. Via MiXCR, TCRdb re-called the 5' RACE reads, giving one row per CDR3 protein. The sample consists of roughly 250,000 distinct CDR3 sequences, 16% of them appearing once. Sequenced material: PBMCs or a T cell subset sorted from them (not recorded which). The receptor source for this set is a man in his late teens or twenties who had mild COVID-19 (a few samples of this study predate the infection). Cell type and time point are not known.

This clonotype was counted between two and nine times. This chain connects TRBV7-2 to TRBJ2-1; 8 bases map to TRBD2. The J segment lost 5 bases and the V segment lost 6 bases, leaving 9 bases of the junction unmatched. CDR1 is SGHTA, CDR2 FQGNSA, per germline. The CDR3 is made up of 15 amino acids. The CDR3 DNA sequence: TGTGCCAGCAGGTCGTATACTAGCGGCAACAATGAGCAGTTCTTC. Its translation: CASRSYTSGNNEQFF. The full variable domain, with the rest looked up from reference TRBV7-2 and TRBJ2-1, is GAGVSQSPSNKVTEKGKDVELRCDPISGHTALYWYRQSLGQGLEFLIYFQGNSAPDKSGLPSDRFSAERTGGSVSTLTIQRTQQEDSAVYLCASRSYTSGNNEQFFGPGTRLTVL.

V gene TRBV23-1 combines with J gene TRBJ1-5, with 8 positions matching TRBD1. TRBV23-1 is sorted into the ORF group, with uncertain function. With V trimmed by 3 bases and J by 6 bases, 10 bases remained unmatched. This CDR3 is built from 16 residues. CDR3 region: CASSQSQGAKGQPQHF. The CDR3 nucleotides are TGCGCCAGCAGTCAGTCCCAGGGGGCTAAGGGTCAGCCCCAGCATTTT.

This clonotype was observed at least ten times. This CDR3 reads CATEASAAYNEQFF. The CDR3 DNA reads as TGTGCCACCGAAGCCTCTGCGGCCTACAATGAGCAGTTCTTC. The chain is built from TRBV2 and TRBJ2-1; D remains ambiguous. Germline V gene data show CDR1 as SNHLY and CDR2 as FYNNEI. With 10 bases removed from V and 2 bases from J, the gap between germline ends came to 15 bases. This CDR3 is built from 14 residues.

The chain combines TRBV18 with TRBJ2-1; possible D gene TRBD2, 5 bases. Trimming removed 4 bases from V and 0 bases from J, with 10 bases in between. The CDR3 is 15 residues long. CDR1 is KGHSH, CDR2 LQKENI, per germline. The CDR3 sequence is CASSRRSSSYNEQFF. For the CDR3, the DNA is TGTGCCAGCTCACGGAGGTCTAGCTCCTACAATGAGCAGTTCTTC.

This clonotype appeared a few times. The chain recombines TRBV14 with TRBJ2-7, with D maybe TRBD1 (6 bases). Trimming removed 6 bases from V and 0 bases from J, with 12 bases in between. This CDR3 contains 14 residues. Germline V gene lookup returns CDR1 SGHDN and CDR2 FVKESK. CDR3 nucleotide sequence: TGTGCCAGCAGAACCACAGGGCACTCCTACGAGCAGTACTTC. Encoded protein: CASRTTGHSYEQYF.

Concerning this clonotype: The junction departs from the called germline gene at one end, perhaps through a read error. This chain joins TRBV5-1 and TRBJ2-2, with a tentative D call TRBD2 (5 bases). Germline CDR1 is SGHRS and CDR2 is YFSETQ. CDR3 length: 16 residues. The CDR3 DNA reads TGCGCCAGCAGCTTGACGGTGGGGTCGAACACCGGGGAGATGTTTTTT. Its protein product is CASSLTVGSNTGEMFF.

The chain uses TRBV20-1 and TRBJ1-2; 8 positions agree with TRBD1. The length of the CDR3 is 16 residues. The trim removed 0 bases at V and 3 bases at J, leaving 9 bases unmatched. Germline V CDR1 and CDR2: DFQATT, SNEGSKA (reference sequence). CDR3 nucleotide sequence: TGCAGTGCTAGAGATAGGGCAGGGGGCAGGTACTATGGCTACACCTTC. Protein: CSARDRAGGRYYGYTF.

In this sample, this clonotype turned up a few times. The J gene is TRBJ1-1, the V gene TRBV5-1; D is uncertain. This CDR3 comprises 15 residues. Trimming took 2 bases from V and 4 from J, leaving 15 bases between them. Germline V lookup: CDR1 SGHRS, CDR2 YFSETQ. CDR3 protein: CASSFMLGWSTEAFF. In DNA, the CDR3 is TGCGCCAGCAGCTTCATGTTAGGGTGGAGCACTGAAGCTTTCTTT.

This clonotype was seen a handful of times. The J gene is TRBJ2-3, the V gene TRBV7-9, with D unresolved. Germline CDR1 reads SEHNR; CDR2 reads FQNEAQ (reference sequence). V was pared by 3 bases and J by 4 bases, with 8 bases between. This CDR3 has 13 amino acids. CDR3 DNA sequence: TGTGCCAGCAGCTTGAGGTGGGCAGATACGCAGTATTTT. Translating gives CASSLRWADTQYF.